The sequence of this T cell receptor beta chain was determined in a study of glioma-infiltrating T cells after dendritic cell vaccination (dated by TCRdb to about 2016). Background on the whole study: The cohort included some 15 glioblastoma patients drawn from Phase I and II dendritic cell vaccination trials, of whom 9 were newly diagnosed and 6 had recurrent disease. The vaccine consisted of monocyte-derived dendritic cells cultured about seven days with IL-4 and GM-CSF, then pulsed overnight with autologous tumor lysate. Patients received three intradermal dendritic cell vaccine injections at biweekly intervals in the arm below the axilla. Patients received autologous tumor lysate-pulsed dendritic cell vaccination between about 2003 and 2013. Survival after dendritic cell vaccination was correlated with TCR sequencing metrics, including TIL content and tumor-blood repertoire overlap. Tumor-infiltrating lymphocyte content was quantified and tumor and blood repertoires were compared in dendritic cell-vaccinated glioblastoma patients by deep sequencing of TCR beta CDR3 regions. The investigation overall reported the following: The three-group TCR overlap response model was described as speculative and requiring prospective validation. Higher estimated pretreatment TIL content predicted longer time to progression and overall survival after dendritic cell vaccination. No direct relationship between TCR clonality and survival was found, suggesting that a diverse polyclonal response may matter. The cohort was small and heterogeneous, and full blood and tumor sets were available for few patients, with initial-recurrent tumor pairs available for even fewer patients.

This clone was recorded once. Its antigen remains undetermined. Nothing much larger sits one base from this clone, and base qualities are not available. The immunoSEQ assay amplified TCRB CDR3 regions from approximately 2 micrograms of genomic DNA, or from all available DNA when less than that amount was available. The multiplex PCR relied on 60 forward primers for TCR V beta segments and 13 reverse primers for J beta segments. Synthetic control templates were spiked into each sample at limiting dilution to estimate reads per starting template. Sequencing produced 87 bp reads on the Illumina HiSeq System. The study's processing was this. PCR and sequencing errors were removed by a nearest neighbor algorithm that merged closely related sequences. TCR overlap was defined as the percentage of unique tumor TCR beta sequences that were also found in the peripheral blood of the same patient. TCRdb retrieved this table from immuneACCESS and kept in-frame rearrangements only. Not all clones are present; in checked studies, unresolved V genes account for under half, and no reason is known for the remainder. V and J calls and clone size are those listed in that table; D and trimming were worked out from the DNA. Here the sample has about 64,000 clones; around nine tenths occur a single time. The ten biggest clones cover 11% of the sample.

The time point tag for this specimen amounts to: after dendritic cell vaccination, including at tumor progression/relapse. To be selected, patients needed enough residual fresh-frozen tumor tissue and more than two years of available survival data. Molecular status otherwise varied across the glioblastoma patients, but none of them carried an isocitrate dehydrogenase mutation. PBMC were collected before vaccination, two weeks after the third vaccination, and at tumor progression if progression occurred. The Qiagen DNeasy Blood extraction Kit was used to extract genomic DNA. Measured from the cysteine to the phenylalanine, the CDR3 is 17 residues long. Here the CDR3 DNA is all that survives: 51 bases in frame from base 1. After removal of 4 bases from V and 5 bases from J, the junction retains 14 bases not matched to a gene. CDR1 and CDR2, looked up from the germline V gene (reference sequence), are SGHNT and YYREEE.

The V and J genes are TRBV5-4 and TRBJ2-1; 8 nucleotides in the junction match TRBD2. This receptor was identified in a human donor with glioblastoma. Sequenced material: blood, taken after dendritic cell vaccination. Here the CDR3 is given as CASSHKQGTRTNNEQFF. In nucleotides, the sequence is TGTGCCAGCAGCCACAAACAAGGGACTAGAACAAACAATGAGCAGTTCTTC.